What follows is one T cell receptor beta chain and its context. Its matching antigen is unknown. This sample was included in a study of T cell responses to AZD1222 COVID-19 vaccine. Study-level points and caveats: Donors in the cohort were predominantly white British and more often female, and clonal diversity was possibly underestimated.

J gave up 4 bases and V 0 bases, and 4 bases lay outside the gene matches. CDR1 is SGHNT, CDR2 YENEEA, per germline. The CDR3 contains 16 residues. The repertoire was sequenced with immunoSEQ multiplex PCR; TCRdb's copy has only in-frame clones and lacks some. The table has fewer than 200,000 clones, around 89% seen once; the top ten hold roughly 4%. The chain combines TRBV11-3 with TRBJ2-1; 9 bases map to TRBD2. This clonotype originated in an adult who received the MenACWY meningococcal vaccine as a control. The sequenced sample was peripheral blood, obtained 28 days after the second dose of the MenACWY control vaccine. CDR3 residues: CASSLEGGLAYNEQFF. The DNA of the CDR3 is TGTGCCAGCAGCTTAGAGGGGGGACTAGCATACAATGAGCAGTTCTTC.